The TCR beta chain under discussion was sequenced for a study of control samples from healthy donors and cancer patients. Produced via immunoSEQ multiplex PCR; TCRdb's table is partial and in-frame only. This table has some 80,000 clones, about 90% appearing once. Germline CDR1 and CDR2: SGDLS and YYNGEE. The CDR3 has 14 amino acids. Trimming removed 4 bases at V and 1 base at J, with 9 bases between. The clonotype was recovered from a woman aged 55-69 years with head and neck cancer. The chain employs TRBV9 and TRBJ2-1; D possibly corresponds to TRBD2 (5 bases). Sequencing used PBMCs. CDR3 sequence (DNA): TGTGCCAGCAGCCCACCGGGGTCCTACAATGAGCAGTTCTTC. Encoded protein: CASSPPGSYNEQFF. Full variable domain (remainder filled in from reference TRBV9 and TRBJ2-1): DSGVTQTPKHLITATGQRVTLRCSPRSGDLSVYWYQQSLDQGLQFLIQYYNGEERAKGNILERFSAQQFPDLHSELNLSSLELGDSALYFCASSPPGSYNEQFFGPGTRLTVL.